This T cell receptor beta chain derives from a study of shared clonotypes between healthy human individuals. Study as a whole: Donor ages ranged 18 to 49 years: two women, a few men.

CDR3 length: 13 residues. V lost 4 bases to trimming and J lost 4 bases, with 10 bases between them. Germline lookup yields CDR1 SEHNR and CDR2 FQNEAQ (reference sequence). Several immunoSEQ 96-well plates shared each subset's DNA, each plate a replicate. Each replicate PCR on the sorted subsets used about 0.2 ug DNA (approximately 33,000 T cell genomes). This table comes from immunoSEQ multiplex PCR, and its TCRdb copy is limited to in-frame clones, with some not included. The table shows 550,000 to 750,000 clones, with roughly 94% occurring only once. Naive CD8 cells comprised CD45RO-negative, CCR7-positively selected cells, excluding terminally differentiated effector memory CD45RA+ cells. Among the donors, all were Caucasian adults who lived in Nashville, Tennessee.

This TCR came from a man aged 25 to 40 in good health. This chain links TRBV7-9 with TRBJ1-1; D unresolved. Material: naive CD8+ T cells sorted from blood. CDR3 nucleotides: TGTGCCAGCAGCTACGGCGGCGGCACTGAAGCTTTCTTT. As protein: CASSYGGGTEAFF.